The 27 T cell receptor beta chains below come from one sample, sequenced in a study of blood T cell repertoires in COVID-19. Produced via immunoSEQ multiplex PCR; TCRdb's table is partial and in-frame only. The table includes some 49,000 clones, 80% to 90% detected once. The sample comprised peripheral blood. The origin of the receptors is a woman aged 55-75 years with acute or convalescent COVID-19.

The rearrangement uses TRBV30 and TRBJ2-5; D may be TRBD1 (6 bases). The CDR3 sequence is 14 residues long. V lost 2 bases, J lost 4 bases, and 14 bases lay in between. Germline CDR1 is GTSNPN and CDR2 is SVGIG (reference sequence). The CDR3 nucleotides read TGTGCCTGGAGTCGGGAAGGGGGATTAGAGACCCAGTACTTC. This codes for CAWSREGGLETQYF.

The V and J genes are TRBV2 and TRBJ1-5; 7 bases agree with TRBD1. Germline CDR1 is SNHLY and CDR2 is FYNNEI. V shed 5 bases, J shed 6 bases, and the junction held 7 bases outside the gene matches. The CDR3 is 14 residues long. The CDR3 loop reads CASSTGDKGQPQHF. The CDR3 DNA sequence: TGTGCCAGCAGTACAGGGGATAAGGGTCAGCCCCAGCATTTT. Full variable domain (missing parts from reference TRBV2 and TRBJ1-5): EPEVTQTPSHQVTQMGQEVILRCVPISNHLYFYWYRQILGQKVEFLVSFYNNEISEKSEIFDDQFSVERPDGSNFTLKIRSTKLEDSAMYFCASSTGDKGQPQHFGDGTRLSIL.

V gene TRBV5-4 combines with J gene TRBJ2-5, with a possible D match to TRBD1 (6 bases). V lost 1 base to trimming and J lost 4 bases, with 14 bases between them. This CDR3 is built from 15 residues. CDR1 and CDR2 from the germline V gene are SGHNT and YYREEE (reference sequence). The CDR3 region has the DNA TGTGCCAGCAGCTTGCTCCCGACAGGATCAGAGACCCAGTACTTC. Encoded protein: CASSLLPTGSETQYF.

This clone came up once. J is TRBJ1-1 and V is TRBV6-6; TRBD1 aligns across 8 bases. V shed 6 bases and J 1 base; nucleotides not matched to a gene: 10. The germline V gene encodes CDR1 MNHNY and CDR2 SVGAGI (reference sequence). The CDR3 length is 16 residues. Here the CDR3 DNA reads TGTGCCAGCAGGGACAGACAGGGGAAAGGGAACACTGAAGCTTTCTTT. It is translated as CASRDRQGKGNTEAFF.

The J gene is TRBJ2-1, the V gene TRBV18; TRBD2 is a possible D gene (6 bases). This CDR3 spans 13 amino acids. Trimming left V 3 bases short and J 7 bases short, with 10 bases between. Per germline, CDR1 KGHSH and CDR2 LQKENI. The CDR3 region is CASSPREGNEQFF. CDR3 sequence (DNA): TGTGCCAGCTCACCGCGGGAAGGGAATGAGCAGTTCTTC.

The J gene is TRBJ1-5, the V gene TRBV11-2, with D possibly TRBD1 on 6 matching bases. V shed 5 bases and J shed 4 bases, with 12 bases lying between them. CDR1 and CDR2 from the germline V gene are SGHAT and FQNNGV. The CDR3 is 14 amino acids. CDR3 residues: CASSADRWNQPQHF. In DNA form, the CDR3 reads TGTGCCAGCAGCGCGGACAGATGGAATCAGCCCCAGCATTTT. Supplemented by reference TRBV11-2 and TRBJ1-5, the full variable domain reads EAGVAQSPRYKIIEKRQSVAFWCNPISGHATLYWYQQILGQGPKLLIQFQNNGVVDDSQLPKDRFSAERLKGVDSTLKIQPAKLEDSAVYLCASSADRWNQPQHFGDGTRLSIL.

The CDR3 loop is CASSPGTGASIGNQPQHF. In DNA, the CDR3 is TGTGCCAGCTCACCCGGGACAGGGGCATCGATTGGCAATCAGCCCCAGCATTTT. The V and J genes are TRBV18 and TRBJ1-5; TRBD1 matches at 10 bases. This CDR3 spans 18 amino acids. V lost 3 bases, J lost 2 bases, and 10 bases stayed unmatched. CDR1 and CDR2 (germline): KGHSH, LQKENI.

This sequence joins TRBV7-2 and TRBJ2-2, with 12 bases identical to TRBD2. V was clipped by 0 bases and J by 9 bases; unmatched bases: 8. The CDR3 contains 17 residues. The germline CDR1 and CDR2 sequences are SGHTA and FQGNSA. The CDR3 DNA reads as TGTGCCAGCAGCTTAGCGCCTAGCGGGAGGGCCAACAGGGAGCTGTTTTTT. This codes for CASSLAPSGRANRELFF.

This sequence joins TRBV2 and TRBJ2-1; 10 bases are a match to TRBD1. CDR1 is SNHLY and CDR2 is FYNNEI in the germline V gene. This CDR3 is built from 15 residues. V shed 5 bases and J 5 bases; nucleotides not matched to a gene: 6. The DNA for the CDR3 is TGTGCCAGCAGTCGGGACAGGGGTGGGGACAATGAGCAGTTCTTC. It translates to CASSRDRGGDNEQFF.

The V call is TRBV30, the J call TRBJ1-5; TRBD1 might be the D (6 bases). The V end was cut by 4 bases, the J end by 0 bases, with 10 bases between. This CDR3 region has 14 residues. The V gene's germline CDR1 is GTSNPN and CDR2 SVGIG (reference sequence). Here the CDR3 reads CAWTGTSSNQPQHF. For the CDR3, the DNA is TGTGCCTGGACCGGGACATCTAGCAATCAGCCCCAGCATTTT.

The V call is TRBV19, the J call TRBJ1-2; 11 bases map to TRBD1. Trimming cost V 6 bases and J 4 bases; bases outside gene matches: 4. Germline V gives CDR1 LNHDA, CDR2 SQIVND (reference sequence). This CDR3 contains 14 residues. The CDR3 bases are TGTGCCAGTAGCGGGACAGGGGGTCGCTATGGCTACACCTTC. Its translation is CASSGTGGRYGYTF.

The chain is built from TRBV2 and TRBJ1-1, with D maybe TRBD1 (5 bases). Looked up from germline, CDR1 is SNHLY and CDR2 is FYNNEI. This CDR3 has 13 residues. V lost 4 bases to trimming and J lost 2 bases, with 8 bases between them. CDR3 coding DNA: TGTGCCAGCAGTGTTAGGGGAAACACTGAAGCTTTCTTT. Its translation: CASSVRGNTEAFF.

This clone showed up just a few times. The chain recombines TRBV9 with TRBJ1-3; 7 nucleotides line up with TRBD1. Per the germline V gene, CDR1 is SGDLS and CDR2 is YYNGEE. The CDR3 is 15 amino acids. V was clipped by 4 bases and J by 0 bases; unmatched bases: 4. DNA of the CDR3: TGTGCCAGCAGCCCCTCAGGGGGCTCTGGAAACACCATATATTTT. It yields the protein CASSPSGGSGNTIYF.

The CDR3 bases are TGCGCCAGCAGCCCCGAAGGGGACAGGACGGTCGTGAACACTGAAGCTTTCTTT. Translating gives CASSPEGDRTVVNTEAFF. The V and J genes are TRBV5-1 and TRBJ1-1; 8 nucleotides align to TRBD1. V shed 4 bases, J shed 0 bases, and the junction held 14 bases outside the gene matches. CDR1 is SGHRS, CDR2 YFSETQ, per germline. CDR3 size: 18 residues.

The chain joins TRBV9 to TRBJ2-1; TRBD2 is a possible D gene (6 bases). V dropped 1 base and J dropped 0 bases, with 8 bases sitting between them. Germline V gene data show CDR1 as SGDLS and CDR2 as YYNGEE. This CDR3 has 15 residues. CDR3 protein: CASSVRLGSYNEQFF. The CDR3 coding sequence is TGTGCCAGCAGCGTAAGACTAGGCTCCTACAATGAGCAGTTCTTC.

This clone was seen only a few times. The V call is TRBV6-6, the J call TRBJ1-6; D is unresolved. This CDR3 has 16 amino acids. Germline CDR1 MNHNY, CDR2 SVGAGI (reference sequence). V was cut by 5 bases and J by 7 bases, with 18 bases left in between. The CDR3 here is CASSRESLKNNSPLHF. CDR3 DNA sequence: TGTGCCAGCAGTCGGGAGTCCCTGAAAAACAATTCACCCCTCCACTTT.

The chain carries TRBV29-1 and TRBJ1-2; D is ambiguous. Trimming left V 2 bases short and J 5 bases short, with 15 bases between. The CDR3 totals 14 residues. CDR1 and CDR2 (germline): SQVTM, ANQGSEA. CDR3 sequence: CSVERNSRNYGYTF. In nucleotides, the CDR3 is TGCAGCGTTGAACGGAACAGTAGGAATTATGGCTACACCTTC.

The V and J genes are TRBV7-3 and TRBJ2-3; D possibly corresponds to TRBD1 (7 bases). The germline CDR1 and CDR2 sequences are SGHTA and FQGTGA. This CDR3 contains 15 residues. The V end was cut by 1 base, the J end by 5 bases, with 13 bases between. CDR3 in DNA: TGTGCCAGCAGCTTAAATGGAGGGGGCTTAGATACGCAGTATTTT. Residues: CASSLNGGGLDTQYF.

The J gene is TRBJ2-7, the V gene TRBV4-1; 7 bases map to TRBD2. V gave up 0 bases and J gave up 3 bases; unmatched junction bases: 8. The germline V gene has CDR1 MGHRA and CDR2 YSYEKL. The CDR3 sequence is 16 residues long. CDR3 bases: TGCGCCAGCAGCCAAGATTGGCGGGGGATGAACTACGAGCAGTACTTC. Residues: CASSQDWRGMNYEQYF.

The chain combines TRBV7-2 with TRBJ2-7; D unresolved. The CDR3 contains 13 residues. With 0 bases removed from V and 3 bases from J, the gap between germline ends came to 6 bases. Germline-derived CDR1 and CDR2 are SGHTA and FQGNSA. The CDR3 nucleotides are TGTGCCAGCAGCTTAGCCCTCTTCTACGAGCAGTACTTC. The encoded protein is CASSLALFYEQYF.

The gene calls are TRBV3-1 (or the pseudogene TRBV3-2) and TRBJ1-1; no firm D call. Trimming left V 1 base short and J 11 bases short, with 14 bases between. The germline CDR1 and CDR2 sequences are LGHDT and YNNKEL (reference sequence). CDR3 length: 13 residues. CDR3 bases: TGTGCCAGCAGCCAAGTGGCCCTAACAGAGGCTTTCTTT. This encodes CASSQVALTEAFF.

CDR3 DNA: TGTGCCAGCAGCGTAGAACAGGGCAATTCACCCCTCCACTTT. Translation: CASSVEQGNSPLHF. The genes are TRBV9 and TRBJ1-6, with a possible D match to TRBD1 (6 bases). Trimming shortened V by 0 bases and J by 7 bases, and 8 bases separated the two germline ends. From germline, CDR1 is SGDLS and CDR2 YYNGEE. This CDR3 has 14 amino acids.

The gene calls are TRBV7-3 and TRBJ1-1; the match to TRBD1 covers 7 bases. Unmatched junction bases numbered 7, after V lost 5 bases and J lost 4 bases. The CDR3 totals 14 residues. The germline V gene has CDR1 SGHTA and CDR2 FQGTGA. The CDR3 spells CASSLGTGATEAFF. DNA for the CDR3: TGTGCCAGCAGCCTCGGCACAGGGGCCACTGAAGCTTTCTTT.

This clone has more than one count but fewer than ten. The chain is built from TRBV30 and TRBJ2-1, with 11 bases aligning to TRBD2. The CDR3 contains 15 residues. CDR1 is GTSNPN, CDR2 SVGIG, per germline (reference sequence). V lost 5 bases, J lost 6 bases, and 9 bases stayed unmatched. The CDR3 nucleotides read TGTGCCTGGGCCGCCCTAGCGGGAGGTCGCAATGAGCAGTTCTTC. Protein: CAWAALAGGRNEQFF. The entire variable domain, with the rest obtained from reference TRBV30 and TRBJ2-1, is as follows: SQTIHQWPATLVQPVGSPLSLECTVEGTSNPNLYWYRQAAGRGLQLLFYSVGIGQISSEVPQNLSASRPQDRQFILSSKKLLLSDSGFYLCAWAALAGGRNEQFFGPGTRLTVL.

The genes are TRBV28 and TRBJ1-3; 10 nucleotides match TRBD1. V dropped 5 bases and J dropped 1; count of bases not matched to a gene: 5. CDR3 length: 16 amino acids. Germline values: CDR1 MDHEN, CDR2 SYDVKM. DNA for the CDR3: TGTGCCAGCAGTCTCCCGGGACAGGGGTCTGGAAACACCATATATTTT. Its translation is CASSLPGQGSGNTIYF.

The chain uses TRBV19 and TRBJ1-1; D remains ambiguous. Germline V lookup: CDR1 LNHDA, CDR2 SQIVND (reference sequence). V dropped 5 bases and J dropped 1 base, with 14 bases sitting between them. This CDR3 contains 15 residues. DNA of the CDR3: TGTGCCAGTAGTCTACTGACAAATCCGAACACTGAAGCTTTCTTT. Translated, it gives CASSLLTNPNTEAFF.

This chain uses TRBV3-1 (or the pseudogene TRBV3-2) with TRBJ2-7, with D unclear. From germline, CDR1 is LGHDT and CDR2 YNNKEL (reference sequence). Trimming stripped 2 bases from V and 0 bases from J, with 8 bases between. The CDR3 sequence is 14 residues long. This chain's CDR3 is CASSQHTNSYEQYF. The CDR3 DNA reads as TGTGCCAGCAGCCAACACACAAACTCCTACGAGCAGTACTTC.